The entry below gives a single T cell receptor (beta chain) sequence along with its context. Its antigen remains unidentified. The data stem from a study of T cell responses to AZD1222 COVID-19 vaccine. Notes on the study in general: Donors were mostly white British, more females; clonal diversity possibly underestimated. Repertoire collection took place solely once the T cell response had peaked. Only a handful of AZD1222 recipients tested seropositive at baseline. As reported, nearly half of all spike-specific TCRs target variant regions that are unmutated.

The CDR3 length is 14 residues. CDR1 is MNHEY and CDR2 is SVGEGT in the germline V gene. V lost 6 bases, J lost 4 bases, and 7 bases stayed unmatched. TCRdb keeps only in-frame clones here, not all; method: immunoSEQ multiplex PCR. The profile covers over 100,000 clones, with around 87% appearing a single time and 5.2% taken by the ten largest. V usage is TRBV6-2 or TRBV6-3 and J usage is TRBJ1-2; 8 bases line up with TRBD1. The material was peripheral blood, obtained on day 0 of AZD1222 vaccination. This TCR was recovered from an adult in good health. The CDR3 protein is CASSALDRGYGYTF. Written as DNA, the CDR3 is TGTGCCAGCAGCGCCCTCGACAGGGGCTATGGCTACACCTTC.